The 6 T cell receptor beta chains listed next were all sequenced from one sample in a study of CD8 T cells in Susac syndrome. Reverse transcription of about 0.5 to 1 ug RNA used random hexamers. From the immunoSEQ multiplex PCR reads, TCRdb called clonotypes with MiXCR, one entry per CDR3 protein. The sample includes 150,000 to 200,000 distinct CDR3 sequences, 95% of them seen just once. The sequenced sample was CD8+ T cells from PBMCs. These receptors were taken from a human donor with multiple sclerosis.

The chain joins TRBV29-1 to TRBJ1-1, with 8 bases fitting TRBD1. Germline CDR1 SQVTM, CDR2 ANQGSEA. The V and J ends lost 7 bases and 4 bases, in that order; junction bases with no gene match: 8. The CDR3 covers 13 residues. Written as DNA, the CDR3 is TGCAGCGCCAATCACAGGGGGGGCACTGAAGCTTTCTTT. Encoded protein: CSANHRGGTEAFF. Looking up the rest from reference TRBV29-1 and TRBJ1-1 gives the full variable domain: SAVISQKPSRDICQRGTSLTIQCQVDSQVTMMFWYRQQPGQSLTLIATANQGSEATYESGFVIDKFPISRPNLTFSTLTVSNMSPEDSSIYLCSANHRGGTEAFFGQGTRLTVV.

CDR3 in amino acids: CASSSARRKAFF. Here the CDR3 DNA reads TGTGCCAGCAGTTCGGCCAGGAGAAAAGCTTTCTTT. The V and J genes are TRBV27 and TRBJ1-1; no firm D call. The V gene lost 4 bases and the J gene lost 9 bases, with 12 bases spanning the gap. The CDR3 length is 12 residues. CDR1 is MNHEY, CDR2 SMNVEV, per germline (reference sequence).

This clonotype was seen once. The CDR3 reads CASDRNTGELFF. CDR3 bases: TGTGCCAGCGACAGAAACACCGGGGAGCTGTTTTTT. V usage is TRBV6-6 and J usage is TRBJ2-2, with D possibly matching TRBD1 (5 bases). V was trimmed by 8 bases and J by 2 bases, leaving 6 bases between them. There are 12 residues in the CDR3. Germline loops: CDR1 MNHNY, CDR2 SVGAGI (reference sequence).

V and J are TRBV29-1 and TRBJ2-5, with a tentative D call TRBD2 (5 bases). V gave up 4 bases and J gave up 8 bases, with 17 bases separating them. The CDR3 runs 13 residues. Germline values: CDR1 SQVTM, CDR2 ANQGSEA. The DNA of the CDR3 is TGCAGCGTTGTGCCACCGGCTAGCACAACCCAGTACTTC. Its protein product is CSVVPPASTTQYF.

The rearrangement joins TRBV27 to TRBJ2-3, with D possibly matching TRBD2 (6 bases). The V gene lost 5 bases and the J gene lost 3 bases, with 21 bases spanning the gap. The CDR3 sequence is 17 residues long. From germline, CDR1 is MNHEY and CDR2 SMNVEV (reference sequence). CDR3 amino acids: CASSTKRVGVGTDTQYF. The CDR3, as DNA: TGTGCCAGCAGTACGAAGCGGGTGGGCGTGGGGACAGATACGCAGTATTTT.

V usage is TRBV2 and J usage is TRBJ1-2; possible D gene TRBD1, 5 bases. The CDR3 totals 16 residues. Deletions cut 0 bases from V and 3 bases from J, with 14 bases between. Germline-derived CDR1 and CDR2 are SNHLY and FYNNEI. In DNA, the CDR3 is TGTGCCAGCAGTGAAGCTTGGCTAAGGGGTGACTATGGCTACACCTTC. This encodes CASSEAWLRGDYGYTF.